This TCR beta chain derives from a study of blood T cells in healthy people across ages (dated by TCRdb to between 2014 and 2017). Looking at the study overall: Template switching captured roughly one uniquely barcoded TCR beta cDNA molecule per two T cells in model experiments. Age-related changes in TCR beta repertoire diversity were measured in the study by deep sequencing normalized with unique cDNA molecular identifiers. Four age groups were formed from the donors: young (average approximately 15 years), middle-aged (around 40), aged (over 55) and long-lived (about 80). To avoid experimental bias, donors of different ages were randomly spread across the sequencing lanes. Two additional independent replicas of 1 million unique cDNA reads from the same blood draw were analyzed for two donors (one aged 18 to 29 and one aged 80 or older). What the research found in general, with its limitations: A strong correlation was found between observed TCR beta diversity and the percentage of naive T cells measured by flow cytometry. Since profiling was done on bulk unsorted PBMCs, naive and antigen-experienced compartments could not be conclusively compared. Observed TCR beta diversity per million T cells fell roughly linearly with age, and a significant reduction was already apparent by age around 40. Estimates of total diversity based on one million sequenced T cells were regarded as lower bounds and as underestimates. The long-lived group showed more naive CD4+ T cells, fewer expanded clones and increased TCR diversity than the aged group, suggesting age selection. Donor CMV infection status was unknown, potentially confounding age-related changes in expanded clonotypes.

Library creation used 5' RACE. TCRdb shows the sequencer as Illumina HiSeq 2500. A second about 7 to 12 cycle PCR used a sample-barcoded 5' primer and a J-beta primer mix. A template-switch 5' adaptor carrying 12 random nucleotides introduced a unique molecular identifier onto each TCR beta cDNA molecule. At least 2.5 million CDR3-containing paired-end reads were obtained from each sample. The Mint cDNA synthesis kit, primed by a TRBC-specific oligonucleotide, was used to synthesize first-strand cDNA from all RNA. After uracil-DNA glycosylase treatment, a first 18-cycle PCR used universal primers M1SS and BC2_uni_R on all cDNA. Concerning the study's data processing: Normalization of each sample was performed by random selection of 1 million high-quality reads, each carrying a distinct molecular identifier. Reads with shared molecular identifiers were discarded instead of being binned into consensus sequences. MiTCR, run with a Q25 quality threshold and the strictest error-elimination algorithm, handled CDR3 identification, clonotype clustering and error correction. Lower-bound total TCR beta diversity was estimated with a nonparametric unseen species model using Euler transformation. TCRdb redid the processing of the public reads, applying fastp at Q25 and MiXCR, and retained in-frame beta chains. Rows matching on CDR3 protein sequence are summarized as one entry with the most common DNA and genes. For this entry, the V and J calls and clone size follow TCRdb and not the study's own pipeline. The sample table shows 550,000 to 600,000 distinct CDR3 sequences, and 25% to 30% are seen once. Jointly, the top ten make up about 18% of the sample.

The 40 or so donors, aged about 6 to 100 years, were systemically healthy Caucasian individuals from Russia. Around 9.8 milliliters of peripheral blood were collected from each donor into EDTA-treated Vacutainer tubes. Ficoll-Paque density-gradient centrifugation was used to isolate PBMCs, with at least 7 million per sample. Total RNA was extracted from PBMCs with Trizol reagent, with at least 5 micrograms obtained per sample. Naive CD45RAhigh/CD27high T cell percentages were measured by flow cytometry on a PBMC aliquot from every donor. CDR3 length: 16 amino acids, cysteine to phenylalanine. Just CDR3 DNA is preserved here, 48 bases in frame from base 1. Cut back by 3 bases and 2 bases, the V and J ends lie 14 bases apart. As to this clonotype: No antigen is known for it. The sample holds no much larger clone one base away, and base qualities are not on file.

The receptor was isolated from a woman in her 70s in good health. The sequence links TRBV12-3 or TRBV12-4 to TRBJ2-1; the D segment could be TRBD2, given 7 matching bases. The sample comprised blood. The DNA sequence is TGTGCCAGCAGTTTCCCGGGGGGCTCACCCTACAATGAGCAGTTCTTC. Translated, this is CASSFPGGSPYNEQFF.